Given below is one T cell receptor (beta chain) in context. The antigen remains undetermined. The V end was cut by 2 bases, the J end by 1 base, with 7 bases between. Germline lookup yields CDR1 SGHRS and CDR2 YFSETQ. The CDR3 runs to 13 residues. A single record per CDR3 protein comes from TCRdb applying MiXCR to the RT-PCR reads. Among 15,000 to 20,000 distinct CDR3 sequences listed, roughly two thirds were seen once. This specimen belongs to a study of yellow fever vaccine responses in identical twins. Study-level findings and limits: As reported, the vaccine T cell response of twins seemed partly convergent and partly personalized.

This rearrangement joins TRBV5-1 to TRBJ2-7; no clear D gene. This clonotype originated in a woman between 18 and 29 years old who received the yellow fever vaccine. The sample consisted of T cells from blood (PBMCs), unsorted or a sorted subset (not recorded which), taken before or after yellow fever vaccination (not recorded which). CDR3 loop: CASSLAGSYEQYF. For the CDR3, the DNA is TGCGCCAGCAGCTTAGCAGGTTCCTACGAGCAGTACTTC.